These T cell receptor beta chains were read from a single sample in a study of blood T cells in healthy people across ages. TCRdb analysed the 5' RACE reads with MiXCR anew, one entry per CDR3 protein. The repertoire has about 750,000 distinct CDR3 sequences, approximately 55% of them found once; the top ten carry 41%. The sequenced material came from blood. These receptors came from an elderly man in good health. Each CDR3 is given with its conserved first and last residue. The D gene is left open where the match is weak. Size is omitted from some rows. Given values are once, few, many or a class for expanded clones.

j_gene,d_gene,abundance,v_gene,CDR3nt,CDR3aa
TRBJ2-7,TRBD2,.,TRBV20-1,TGCAGTGCTAGAGCTGCACTAGCGGGTACCTACGAGCAGTACTTC,CSARAALAGTYEQYF
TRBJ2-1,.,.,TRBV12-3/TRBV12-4,TGTGCCAGCCGCCCCGAGGGGGGTGAGCAGTTCTTC,CASRPEGGEQFF
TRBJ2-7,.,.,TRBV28,TGTGCCAGCAGTTTCAGGGTTACCTACGAGCAGTACTTC,CASSFRVTYEQYF
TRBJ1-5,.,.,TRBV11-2,TGTGCCAGCAGCTTATCCGGACAGAATAGCAATCAGCCCCAGCATTTT,CASSLSGQNSNQPQHF
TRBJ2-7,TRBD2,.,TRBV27,TGTGCCAGCAGTCCCGGGACTAGACGCTACGAGCAGTACTTC,CASSPGTRRYEQYF
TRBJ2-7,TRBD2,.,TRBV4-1,TGCGCCAGCAGCCAAGATTGGGGGGGTAGCGGGAACTCCTACGAGCAGTACTTC,CASSQDWGGSGNSYEQYF
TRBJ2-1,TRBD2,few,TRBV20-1,TGCAGTGCTAGAGATTGGAGCGGGAGCTCCTACAATGAGCAGTTCTTC,CSARDWSGSSYNEQFF
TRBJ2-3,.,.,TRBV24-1,TGTGCCATCGAAGGACCGGGGGTGGCAGATACGCAGTATTTT,CAIEGPGVADTQYF
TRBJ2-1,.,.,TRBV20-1,TGCAGTGCTCCCGCCAGTCGCTACAATGAGCAGTTCTTC,CSAPASRYNEQFF
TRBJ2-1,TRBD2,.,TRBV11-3,TGTGCCAGCAGCTTAGGAACTAGCGGGAGAATCCATGAGCAGTTCTTC,CASSLGTSGRIHEQFF
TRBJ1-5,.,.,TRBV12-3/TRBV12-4,TGTGCCAGCAGTTTAGCCCGTCAGCCCCAGCATTTT,CASSLARQPQHF
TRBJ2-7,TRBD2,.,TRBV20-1,TGCAGTGCTAGGGGACTAGCGCCTCCCTACGAGCAGTACTTC,CSARGLAPPYEQYF
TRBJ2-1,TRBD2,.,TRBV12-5,TGTGCTAGTGGTTCCGGGACTAGCGCTGTCCACAATGAGCAGTTCTTC,CASGSGTSAVHNEQFF
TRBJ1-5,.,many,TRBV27,TGTGCCAGCAGTTTGCAATTTAGAGGGGACGGCAATCAGCCCCAGCATTTT,CASSLQFRGDGNQPQHF
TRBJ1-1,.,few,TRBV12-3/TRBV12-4,TGTGCCAGCAGTTCTCAGGGGTGGGGAACTGAAGCTTTCTTT,CASSSQGWGTEAFF
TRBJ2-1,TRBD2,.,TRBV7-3,TGTGCCAGCAGCCCCCGCAGCGGGAAGTACAATGAGCAGTTCTTC,CASSPRSGKYNEQFF
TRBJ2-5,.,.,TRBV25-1,TGTGCCAGCAGTGAATCAGGGACAGAGACCCAGTACTTC,CASSESGTETQYF
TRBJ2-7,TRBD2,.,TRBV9,TGTGCCAGCAGCCCAACTAGCGGACAATACGAGCAGTACTTC,CASSPTSGQYEQYF
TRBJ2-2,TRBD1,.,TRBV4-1,TGCGCCAGCAGCCAAGGACAGGGGGCCGCGAACACCGGGGAGCTGTTTTTT,CASSQGQGAANTGELFF
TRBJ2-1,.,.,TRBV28,TGTGCCAGCAGTTTAGAGGCTTTGAGCTCCTACAATGAGCAGTTCTTC,CASSLEALSSYNEQFF
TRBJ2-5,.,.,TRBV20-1,TGCAGTGCTCCCAGGGGTGAGGGAGAGACCCAGTACTTC,CSAPRGEGETQYF
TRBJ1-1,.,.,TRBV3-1,TGTGCCAGCGGCCAGACCGGGTCCACCTCTCAGAACACTGAAGCTTTCTTT,CASGQTGSTSQNTEAFF
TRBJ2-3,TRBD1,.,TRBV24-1,TGTGCCACCAGTGTTGGGGGACAGGGGGTTGAAGATATGCAGTATTTT,CATSVGGQGVEDMQYF
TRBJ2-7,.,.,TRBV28,TGTGCCAGCAGCCTTCAACTCCCCCGGTCCTACGAGCAGTACTTC,CASSLQLPRSYEQYF
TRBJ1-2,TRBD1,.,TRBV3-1,TGTGCCAGCAGCTATCCCGGGACAGCTAACTATGGCTACACCTTC,CASSYPGTANYGYTF
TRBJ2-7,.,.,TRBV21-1,TGTGCCAGCAGCAATGCGACACATGGACTAGCGGGGACCTCCTACAATGAGCAGTACTTC,CASSNATHGLAGTSYNEQYF
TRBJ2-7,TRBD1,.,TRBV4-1,TGCGCCAGCAGCCAAGACGGCAGGGGGTACGAGCAGTACTTC,CASSQDGRGYEQYF
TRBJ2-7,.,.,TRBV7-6,TGTGCCAGCAGCCCCCTTAGCGGAGGCGTATACGAGCAGTACTTC,CASSPLSGGVYEQYF
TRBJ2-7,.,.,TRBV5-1,TGCGCCAGCAGCCGGGGGTGGGGGTCGAGCTCCTACGAGCAGTACTTC,CASSRGWGSSSYEQYF
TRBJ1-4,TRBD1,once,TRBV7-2,TGTGCCAGCAGATCGAGACAGGGTGGAGGGGAAAAACTGTTTTTT,CASRSRQGGGEKLFF
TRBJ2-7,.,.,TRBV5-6,TGTGCCAGCAGCTCAGCAGCGGACAGAATCCAGTACGAGCAGTACTTC,CASSSAADRIQYEQYF
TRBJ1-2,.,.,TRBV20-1,TGCAGTGCTAGCCCGAGCCCGGTTAGCTACACCTTC,CSASPSPVSYTF
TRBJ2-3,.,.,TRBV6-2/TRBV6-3,TGTGCCAGCAGTTACTCACAGGGCGGGCACAGATACGCGTATTTT,CASSYSQGGHRYAYF
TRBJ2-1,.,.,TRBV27,TGTGCCAGCAGTCCCTCTTGGGGGGAAAGCTACAATGAGCAGTTCTTC,CASSPSWGESYNEQFF
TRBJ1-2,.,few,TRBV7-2,TGTGCCAGCAGCTTAGACAGGGTTACGGGCTACACCTTC,CASSLDRVTGYTF
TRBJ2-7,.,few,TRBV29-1,TGCAGCGTTCGGGTGGGGAGCGCCTCCGACGAGCAGTACTTC,CSVRVGSASDEQYF
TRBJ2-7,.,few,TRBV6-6,TGTGCCAGCAGTTTCGAGGGAACCCACGAGCAGTACTTC,CASSFEGTHEQYF
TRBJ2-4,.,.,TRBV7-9,TGTGCCAGCAGCCCGAGCGGAGGTACGGGGCAGTACTTC,CASSPSGGTGQYF
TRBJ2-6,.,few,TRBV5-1,TGCGCCAGCAGCTTGGAAACTAGTTCGCCTGGGGCCAACGTCCTGACTTTC,CASSLETSSPGANVLTF
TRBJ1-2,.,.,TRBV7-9,TGTGCCAGCAGCCCCCGAGGTGGGGAGTATAACCATGGCTACACCTTC,CASSPRGGEYNHGYTF
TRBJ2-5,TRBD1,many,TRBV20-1,TGCAGCATGGACAGGGGGAAAGAGACCCAGTACTTC,CSMDRGKETQYF
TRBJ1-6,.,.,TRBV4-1,TGCGCCAGCAGCCAAGGAGGTGGCAGGGCTAATTCACCCCTCCACTTT,CASSQGGGRANSPLHF
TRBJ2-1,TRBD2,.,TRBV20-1,TGCAGTGCTAGAGTCACGGGGGGCTCCTACAATGAGCAGTTCTTC,CSARVTGGSYNEQFF
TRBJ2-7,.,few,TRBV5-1,TGCGCCAGCAGCGGCTTAGGGGAGCAGTACTTC,CASSGLGEQYF
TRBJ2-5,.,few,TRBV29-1,TGCAGCGGTCGGGACATCGAAGAGACCCAGTACTTC,CSGRDIEETQYF
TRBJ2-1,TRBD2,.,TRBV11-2,TGTGCCAGCAGCTTACCGGGGCTTAGCGGGAGGGTTGAGCAGTTCTTC,CASSLPGLSGRVEQFF
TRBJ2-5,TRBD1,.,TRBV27,TGTGCCAGCAGTTCAGGGGGTTGGCAAGAGACCCAGTACTTC,CASSSGGWQETQYF
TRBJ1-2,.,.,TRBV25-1,TGTGCCAGCAGTGAATCGGGCACAGGGTTCTATGGCTACACCTTC,CASSESGTGFYGYTF
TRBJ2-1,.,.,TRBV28,TGTGCCAGCAGATCACATCCCTCTAACAGCTACGGGCGGAGGCCAGCCTACAATGAGCAGTTCTTC,CASRSHPSNSYGRRPAYNEQFF
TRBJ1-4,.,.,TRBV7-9,TGTGCCAGCGCTTTTGACCCGGGCGGGGGTGAAAAACTGTTTTTT,CASAFDPGGGEKLFF
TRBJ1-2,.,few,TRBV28,TGTGCCAGCAGTTCCACAGGGTATGGCTACACCTTC,CASSSTGYGYTF
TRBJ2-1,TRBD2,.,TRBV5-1,TGCGCCAGCAGCATTGGGACTAGCGGGAGGGCCTCCTACAATGAGCAGTTCTTC,CASSIGTSGRASYNEQFF
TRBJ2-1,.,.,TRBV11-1,TGTGCCAGCAGCTTAGAGGCCAGAGACAATGAGCAGTTCTTC,CASSLEARDNEQFF
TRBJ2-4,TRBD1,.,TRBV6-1,TGTGCCAGCAGGCATGGACAGGGAACGATTCAGTACTTC,CASRHGQGTIQYF
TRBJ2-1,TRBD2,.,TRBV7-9,TGTGCCAGCAGCCCCCTCTTAGCGGGAGGGCGATCCAATGAGCAGTTCTTC,CASSPLLAGGRSNEQFF